Shown below are 15 T cell receptor beta chains from a single sample sequenced in a study of vaccination and CD4 T cells after COVID-19. Treatment reported: roughly ten-day PBMC culture with coronavirus spike peptide pools or control peptides (ViraFEST assay). During the years 2011-2018, before the COVID-19 pandemic, the unexposed donor's CD4+ T cells were collected. These receptors are not linked to any known antigen. The Oncomine TCR Beta short-read assay sequenced DNA from cultured CD4+ T cells. TCRdb called the PCR reads again in MiXCR, with one record for every CDR3 protein. The table includes around 7,000 distinct CDR3 sequences, around 71% detected once. The sample comprised CD4+ T cells from blood, cultured in vitro. The origin of the receptors is a human donor in good health.

V and J are TRBV7-9 and TRBJ1-4, with D maybe TRBD1 (6 bases). Trimming stripped 3 bases from V and 6 bases from J, with 14 bases between. CDR1 and CDR2 (germline): SEHNR, FQNEAQ (reference sequence). The CDR3 spans 15 residues. CDR3 loop: CASSLGGRGDEKLFF. The CDR3 DNA reads as TGTGCCAGCAGCTTGGGGGGCAGGGGCGATGAAAAACTGTTTTTT.

This clonotype was counted a single time. This chain joins TRBV20-1 and TRBJ2-5, with 13 bases aligning to TRBD2. The CDR3 is 14 residues long. The V gene's germline CDR1 is DFQATT and CDR2 SNEGSKA (reference sequence). The ends lost 6 bases at V and 5 bases at J; junction bases unmatched: 6. The CDR3 reads CSAKLAGGLETQYF. CDR3 nucleotide sequence: TGCAGTGCCAAACTAGCGGGAGGGCTCGAGACCCAGTACTTC.

The chain recombines TRBV6-2 or TRBV6-3 with TRBJ2-3, with D hard to call. The CDR3 extends over 17 amino acids. Deletions cut 1 base from V and 0 bases from J, with 14 bases between. Germline CDR1 is MNHEY and CDR2 is SVGEGT. CDR3 sequence: CASSYYGEMGSTDTQYF. In nucleotides, the CDR3 is TGTGCCAGCAGTTACTACGGAGAGATGGGGAGCACAGATACGCAGTATTTT.

The V and J genes are TRBV18 and TRBJ1-5; 7 bases are a match to TRBD1. This CDR3 is built from 15 residues. The germline gives CDR1 KGHSH, CDR2 LQKENI. V lost 3 bases, J lost 4 bases, and 6 bases stayed unmatched. The CDR3 is CASSPLGQPNQPQHF. The CDR3 DNA is TGTGCCAGCTCACCCCTGGGACAGCCGAATCAGCCCCAGCATTTT.

The chain employs TRBV12-3 or TRBV12-4 and TRBJ2-1, with D possibly matching TRBD1 (6 bases). Trimming stripped 1 base from V and 12 bases from J, with 16 bases between. CDR3 length: 14 amino acids. The CDR3: CASSLGEPGDGQFF. The DNA for the CDR3 is TGTGCCAGCAGTTTAGGCGAGCCAGGGGATGGGCAGTTCTTC.

This chain uses TRBV6-1 with TRBJ2-5, with 14 bases lining up with TRBD2. The CDR3 is made up of 15 amino acids. Germline loops: CDR1 MNHNS, CDR2 SASEGT. With 7 bases clipped from V and 5 bases from J, the junction kept 6 bases outside the gene matches. In nucleotides, the CDR3 is TGTGCCAGCACCGGACTAGCGGGGGGCCTGGAGACCCAGTACTTC. Its translation is CASTGLAGGLETQYF.

The chain joins TRBV19 to TRBJ2-5, with D possibly being TRBD1 (7 bases). Germline V CDR1 and CDR2: LNHDA, SQIVND (reference sequence). The germline V and J ends were trimmed by 1 base and 2 bases, with 8 bases remaining between them. This CDR3 is 14 amino acids long. In DNA, the CDR3 is TGTGCCAGTAGTATAGCAGGGGGGCAAGAGACCCAGTACTTC. It specifies CASSIAGGQETQYF.

This sequence joins TRBV20-1 and TRBJ2-3, with 9 bases identical to TRBD2. Germline loops: CDR1 DFQATT, CDR2 SNEGSKA (reference sequence). The CDR3 is 16 residues long. V was pared by 2 bases and J by 5 bases, with 11 bases of the junction left unmatched. CDR3: CSARTRGGRAIDTQYF. The CDR3 nucleotides read TGCAGTGCTAGAACAAGGGGCGGGAGGGCCATAGATACGCAGTATTTT.

CDR3 in DNA: TGCAGTGCTAGAGTCAGGGGGCATCAGCCCCAGCATTTT. This sequence encodes CSARVRGHQPQHF. The chain joins TRBV20-1 to TRBJ1-5; 8 positions agree with TRBD1. The CDR3 sequence is 13 residues long. The germline gives CDR1 DFQATT, CDR2 SNEGSKA (reference sequence). Trimming cost V 1 base and J 5 bases; bases outside gene matches: 1.

The chain recombines TRBV5-1 with TRBJ2-3; D is uncertain. Trimming pared 1 base from V and 0 bases from J, leaving 6 bases between. This CDR3 comprises 14 residues. CDR1 is SGHRS and CDR2 is YFSETQ in the germline V gene. Written as DNA, the CDR3 is TGCGCCAGCAGCTTGATGGAGAGCACAGATACGCAGTATTTT. This codes for CASSLMESTDTQYF.

This clonotype was observed a handful of times. The chain employs TRBV24-1 and TRBJ1-2; tentative D call: TRBD1 (6 bases). V dropped 3 bases and J dropped 1 base, with 14 bases sitting between them. The CDR3 spans 16 residues. Germline V gene sequence: CDR1 KGHDR, CDR2 SFDVKD. This chain's CDR3 is CATSDTWDKDNYGYTF. The CDR3 DNA sequence: TGTGCCACCAGTGATACCTGGGACAAGGATAACTATGGCTACACCTTC.

The chain links TRBV6-5 to TRBJ2-5, with D possibly TRBD2 on 6 matching bases. The CDR3 has 14 amino acids. CDR1 and CDR2 from the germline V gene are MNHEY and SVGAGI. Trimming removed 2 bases from V and 3 bases from J, with 10 bases in between. The CDR3: CASSYISGEETQYF. In DNA, the CDR3 is TGTGCCAGCAGTTACATATCGGGGGAAGAGACCCAGTACTTC.

V is TRBV12-3 or TRBV12-4 and J is TRBJ2-3; D ambiguous. With 6 bases removed from V and 0 bases from J, the gap between germline ends came to 10 bases. CDR3 length: 14 amino acids. Here the CDR3 reads CASSPLTSTDTQYF. In DNA, the CDR3 is TGTGCCAGCAGCCCCCTGACTAGCACAGATACGCAGTATTTT.

V is TRBV20-1 and J is TRBJ2-3; 7 nucleotides agree with TRBD1. J gave up 5 bases and V 6 bases, and 8 bases lay outside the gene matches. The CDR3 totals 13 residues. CDR1 is DFQATT, CDR2 SNEGSKA, per germline (reference sequence). CDR3 amino acids: CSALGQWEDTQYF. CDR3 in DNA: TGCAGTGCCCTGGGACAGTGGGAAGATACGCAGTATTTT.

The chain joins TRBV6-2 or TRBV6-3 to TRBJ2-7, with 7 bases aligning to TRBD1. The CDR3 is 15 amino acids. Germline V gene lookup returns CDR1 MNHEY and CDR2 SVGEGT. V shed 5 bases and J 4 bases; nucleotides not matched to a gene: 11. The CDR3 protein is CASSADRPSAYEQYF. The CDR3 DNA sequence: TGTGCCAGCAGTGCGGACAGGCCGTCCGCTTACGAGCAGTACTTC.